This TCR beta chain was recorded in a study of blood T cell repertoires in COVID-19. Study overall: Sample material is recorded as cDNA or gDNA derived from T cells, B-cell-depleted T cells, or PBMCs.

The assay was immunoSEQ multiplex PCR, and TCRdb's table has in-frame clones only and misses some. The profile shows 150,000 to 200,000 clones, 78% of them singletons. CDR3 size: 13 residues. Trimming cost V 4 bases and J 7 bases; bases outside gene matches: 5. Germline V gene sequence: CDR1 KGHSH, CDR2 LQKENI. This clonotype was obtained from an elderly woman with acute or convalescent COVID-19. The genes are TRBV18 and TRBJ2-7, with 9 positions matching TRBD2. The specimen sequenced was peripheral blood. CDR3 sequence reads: CASSLAGEGEQYF. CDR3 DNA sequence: TGTGCCAGCTCACTAGCGGGAGAAGGTGAGCAGTACTTC.